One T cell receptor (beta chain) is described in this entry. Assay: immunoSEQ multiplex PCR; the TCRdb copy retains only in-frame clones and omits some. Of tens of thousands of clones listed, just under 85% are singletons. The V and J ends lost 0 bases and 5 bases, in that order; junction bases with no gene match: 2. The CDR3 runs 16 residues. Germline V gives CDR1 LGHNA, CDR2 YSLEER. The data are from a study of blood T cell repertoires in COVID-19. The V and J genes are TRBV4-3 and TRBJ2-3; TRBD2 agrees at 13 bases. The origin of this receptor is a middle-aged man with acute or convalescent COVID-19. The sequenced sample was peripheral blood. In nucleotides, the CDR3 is TGCGCCAGCAGCCAAGAACTAGCGGGGGGGGTAGATACGCAGTATTTT. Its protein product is CASSQELAGGVDTQYF.